A selection of T cell receptor beta chains follows, all from one sample in a study of shared clonotypes between healthy human individuals. Clones were sequenced by immunoSEQ multiplex PCR, and TCRdb holds only the in-frame ones, with some missing. The profile covers about 2.2 million clones, with about 93% appearing a single time and over 1.5% taken by the ten largest. The sequenced sample consisted of naive CD8+ T cells from PBMCs. The receptors were gathered from a man in his late teens or twenties in good health. Some clones in this sample may be carry-over from other donors' samples. CDR3s include the opening cysteine and the closing phenylalanine or tryptophan. The D gene is left open where the match is weak. The listing skips clone size in some rows; elsewhere it reads once, few, many or a size class.

d_call j_call v_call clone_size cdr3_aa cdr3_nt
NA TRBJ2-3 TRBV4-2 NA CASSQEGRPADTQYF TGTGCCAGCAGCCAAGAGGGCAGGCCGGCGGATACGCAGTATTTT
NA TRBJ1-3 TRBV7-9 NA CASRSGLGDTIYF TGTGCCAGCAGATCAGGGCTAGGAGACACCATATATTTT
NA TRBJ2-7 TRBV30 once CAWSQGYEQYF TGTGCCTGGAGTCAGGGGTACGAGCAGTACTTC
NA TRBJ2-5 TRBV29-1 NA CSGNGGVQETQYF TGCAGCGGGAACGGAGGGGTACAAGAGACCCAGTACTTC
NA TRBJ2-2 TRBV7-7 NA CASSLVAGGHRTGELFF TGTGCCAGCAGCTTAGTGGCGGGCGGCCATCGGACCGGGGAGCTGTTTTTT
NA TRBJ1-1 TRBV19 NA CASSRGGEGTEAFF TGTGCCAGTAGCAGAGGTGGGGAGGGCACTGAAGCTTTCTTT
NA TRBJ1-2 TRBV4-2 NA CASSQGQGQNYGYTF TGTGCCAGCAGCCAAGGGCAGGGCCAAAACTATGGCTACACCTTC
NA TRBJ2-1 TRBV11-3 NA CASSLASAVASYNEQFF TGTGCCAGCAGCTTAGCTAGCGCCGTTGCTTCCTACAATGAGCAGTTCTTC
NA TRBJ2-2 TRBV7-9 NA CASSWKAANTGELFF TGTGCCAGCAGCTGGAAGGCAGCGAACACCGGGGAGCTGTTTTTT
NA TRBJ2-3 TRBV9 once CASSEWVGDTQYF TGTGCCAGCAGCGAGTGGGTTGGGGATACGCAGTATTTT
NA TRBJ2-1 TRBV4-1 NA CASSQDPPWGEALDNEQFF TGCGCCAGCAGCCAAGATCCACCCTGGGGCGAAGCACTGGACAATGAGCAGTTCTTC
TRBD1 TRBJ1-1 TRBV13 NA CAIKPGQGSRNTEAFF TGTGCCATCAAGCCGGGACAGGGGTCGAGGAACACTGAAGCTTTCTTT
NA TRBJ2-7 TRBV5-1 NA CASSAGGGASYEQYF TGCGCCAGCAGCGCCGGGGGTGGGGCCTCCTACGAGCAGTACTTC
NA TRBJ2-1 TRBV9 NA CASSVGDEVGEQFF TGTGCCAGCAGCGTAGGGGACGAAGTGGGGGAGCAGTTCTTC
NA TRBJ2-2 TRBV11-1 NA CASSFSLDGELFF TGTGCCAGCAGCTTTAGCCTTGACGGGGAGCTGTTTTTT
NA TRBJ2-2 TRBV7-9 few CASSLRDSLSGELFF TGTGCCAGCAGCCTTCGGGACTCCCTCAGCGGGGAGCTGTTTTTT
TRBD1 TRBJ2-7 TRBV5-1 NA CASSWDSSYEQYF TGCGCCAGCAGCTGGGACAGCTCCTACGAGCAGTACTTC
NA TRBJ2-1 TRBV4-1 NA CASSQVGEVTEQFF TGCGCCAGCAGCCAGGTTGGCGAAGTGACTGAGCAGTTCTTC
NA TRBJ2-3 TRBV27 NA CASSSSPTRYTDTQYF TGTGCCAGCAGTTCTTCACCGACTAGATACACAGATACGCAGTATTTT
TRBD2 TRBJ2-7 TRBV30 NA CAWSVRLAGVNDEQYF TGTGCCTGGAGTGTACGACTAGCGGGAGTAAACGACGAGCAGTACTTC
NA TRBJ2-1 TRBV5-1 NA CASAEDSSYNEQFF TGCGCCAGCGCCGAGGATAGCTCCTACAATGAGCAGTTCTTC
TRBD2 TRBJ2-5 TRBV7-8 NA CASSSGLAGGPGVRETQYF TGTGCCAGCAGTTCTGGACTAGCGGGAGGGCCTGGGGTCCGAGAGACCCAGTACTTC
NA TRBJ2-3 TRBV7-9 NA CASSLMGARRIDTQYF TGTGCCAGCAGCTTAATGGGGGCGCGACGGATAGATACGCAGTATTTT
NA TRBJ1-5 TRBV7-9 NA CASSSDSPNQPQHF TGTGCCAGCAGCTCCGACTCTCCGAATCAGCCCCAGCATTTT
NA TRBJ2-3 TRBV11-2 NA CASSLVVYPSITNTQYF TGTGCCAGCAGCTTAGTCGTCTACCCATCTATCACGAATACGCAGTATTTT
NA TRBJ1-2 TRBV20-1 NA CSAPPPDGYTF TGCAGTGCTCCGCCCCCTGATGGCTACACCTTC
TRBD2 TRBJ2-1 TRBV19 NA CASSSLLAGTYNEQFF TGTGCCAGTAGTTCGTTATTAGCGGGCACGTACAATGAGCAGTTCTTC
NA TRBJ2-7 TRBV10-1 NA CASSEGGAGFNEQYF TGCGCCAGCAGTGAAGGGGGGGCCGGTTTCAACGAGCAGTACTTC
NA TRBJ2-7 TRBV9 NA CASSVRPSPSYEQYF TGTGCCAGCAGCGTTCGCCCCAGCCCCTCCTACGAGCAGTACTTC
TRBD2 TRBJ2-1 TRBV5-1 NA CASSLELGLGDEQFF TGCGCCAGCAGCTTGGAATTGGGACTAGGAGATGAGCAGTTCTTC
TRBD2 TRBJ2-1 TRBV29-1 NA CSGLAGAYNEQFF TGCAGCGGACTAGCGGGTGCATACAATGAGCAGTTCTTC
NA TRBJ1-2 TRBV27 NA CASSLLGSSDGYTF TGTGCCAGCAGTTTACTAGGGAGCTCGGATGGCTACACCTTC
TRBD1 TRBJ2-3 TRBV7-6 NA CASSLVRQGIGTDTQYF TGTGCCAGCAGCTTAGTTCGACAGGGGATCGGCACAGATACGCAGTATTTT
NA TRBJ2-5 TRBV5-6 NA CASSLVRSRETQYF TGTGCCAGCAGCTTGGTTAGGAGCCGTGAGACCCAGTACTTC
NA TRBJ2-5 TRBV7-8 NA CASSPPPFSYQETQYF TGTGCCAGCAGCCCGCCCCCTTTTAGCTACCAAGAGACCCAGTACTTC
TRBD2 TRBJ2-2 TRBV6-5 once CASSYSAGEITGELFF TGTGCCAGCAGTTACTCTGCGGGGGAAATCACCGGGGAGCTGTTTTTT
NA TRBJ2-1 TRBV6-6 many CASSTDSRLYNEQFF TGTGCCAGCAGTACAGACAGCAGGCTCTACAATGAGCAGTTCTTC
NA TRBJ2-1 TRBV20-1 NA CSAPLGDEQFF TGCAGTGCCCCCCTAGGGGATGAGCAGTTCTTC
NA TRBJ2-2 TRBV27 NA CASSLRGSAGELFF TGTGCCAGCAGTTTAAGGGGGAGCGCCGGGGAGCTGTTTTTT
TRBD2 TRBJ2-5 TRBV13 NA CASSPLVGGGRETQYF TGTGCCAGCAGCCCCTTGGTGGGGGGAGGGCGAGAGACCCAGTACTTC
TRBD2 TRBJ2-7 TRBV19 NA CASSGYASGRDYEQYF TGTGCCAGTAGCGGATATGCTAGCGGGAGGGACTACGAGCAGTACTTC